The clone carrying this T cell receptor beta chain has ten or more counts. These data come from a study of early T cells in non-severe SARS-CoV-2 infection. In TCRdb, the 5' RACE reads were re-called with MiXCR into one record per CDR3 protein. Of approximately 34,000 distinct CDR3 sequences in the sample, 5.4% were seen once. This material consisted of whole blood, taken at baseline. This TCR derives from an adult who was a healthcare worker with PCR-confirmed SARS-CoV-2 infection or an uninfected control (not recorded which).

The CDR3 DNA sequence: TGTGCCAGCAGCTTACGAACGAATTATCAAGAAGCTTTCTTT. It codes for CASSLRTNYQEAFF. The chain employs TRBV7-8 and TRBJ1-1; D remains ambiguous. Germline V gives CDR1 SGHVS, CDR2 FQNEAQ. This CDR3 region has 14 residues. V gave up 2 bases and J gave up 8 bases, with 15 bases separating them.